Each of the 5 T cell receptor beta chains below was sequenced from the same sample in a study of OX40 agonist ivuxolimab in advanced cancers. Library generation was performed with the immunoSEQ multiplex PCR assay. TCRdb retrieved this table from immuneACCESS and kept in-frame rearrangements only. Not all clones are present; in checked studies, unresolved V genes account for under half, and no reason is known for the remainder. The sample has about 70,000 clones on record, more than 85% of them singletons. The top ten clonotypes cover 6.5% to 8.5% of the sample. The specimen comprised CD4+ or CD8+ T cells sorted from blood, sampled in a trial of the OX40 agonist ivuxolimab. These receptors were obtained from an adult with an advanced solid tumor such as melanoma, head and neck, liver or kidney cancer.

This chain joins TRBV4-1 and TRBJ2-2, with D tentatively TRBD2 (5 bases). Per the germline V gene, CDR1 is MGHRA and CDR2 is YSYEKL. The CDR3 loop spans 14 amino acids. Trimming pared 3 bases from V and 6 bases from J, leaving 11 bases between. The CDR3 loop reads CASSQAGLAGELFF. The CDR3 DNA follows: TGCGCCAGCAGCCAGGCAGGACTCGCCGGGGAGCTGTTTTTT.

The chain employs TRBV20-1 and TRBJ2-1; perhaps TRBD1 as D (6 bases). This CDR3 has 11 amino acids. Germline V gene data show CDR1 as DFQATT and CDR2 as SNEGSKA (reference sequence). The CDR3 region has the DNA TGCACCCTAGAACAGGGAGATGAGCAGTTCTTC. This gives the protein CTLEQGDEQFF.

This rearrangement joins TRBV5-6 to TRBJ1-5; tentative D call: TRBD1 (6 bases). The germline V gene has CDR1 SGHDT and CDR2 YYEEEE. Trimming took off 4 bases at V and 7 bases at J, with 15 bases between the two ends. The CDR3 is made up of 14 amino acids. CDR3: CASSRGQGRQPQHF. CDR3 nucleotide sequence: TGTGCCAGCAGCCGGGGACAAGGGCGACAGCCCCAGCATTTT.

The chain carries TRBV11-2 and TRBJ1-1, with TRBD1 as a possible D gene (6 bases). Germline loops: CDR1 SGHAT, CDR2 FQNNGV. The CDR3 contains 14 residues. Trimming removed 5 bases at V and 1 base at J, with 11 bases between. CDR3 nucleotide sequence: TGTGCCAGCAGCCAGACAGGCGGGAACACTGAAGCTTTCTTT. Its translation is CASSQTGGNTEAFF.

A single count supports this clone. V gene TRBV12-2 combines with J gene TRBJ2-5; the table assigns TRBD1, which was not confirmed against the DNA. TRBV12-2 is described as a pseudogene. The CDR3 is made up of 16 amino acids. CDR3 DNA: TGTGCAAGTCGCTGTCCGGTGCGGGGGACAGGAGAGACCCAGTACTTC. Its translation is CASRCPVRGTGETQYF.